This T cell receptor beta chain is from a study of early T cells in non-severe SARS-CoV-2 infection. Study-wide context: Alpha and beta chains were unpaired, from unsorted whole-blood bulk RNA. Study findings and constraints: Clonotype matching in VDJdb favored anti-spike CD8 responses and did not capture private and CD4 specificities.

Attachment of unique molecular identifiers to individual cDNA molecules was performed. TCRdb independently ran MiXCR on the 5' RACE reads; one entry per CDR3 protein. The table shows some 87,000 distinct CDR3 sequences, with 9.5% to 13% occurring only once. With respect to this clonotype: The antigen remains undetermined.

The clonotype comes from an adult who was a healthcare worker with PCR-confirmed SARS-CoV-2 infection or an uninfected control (not recorded which). The sequenced sample was whole blood.

The CDR3, as DNA: TGTGCCAGCAGGGAAGCCTCCTACAATGAGCAGTTCTTC. Residues: CASREASYNEQFF. The chain joins TRBV9 to TRBJ2-1; D unresolved. V lost 5 bases and J 0 bases, leaving 6 bases between the germline ends. This CDR3 has 13 amino acids. Germline-derived CDR1 and CDR2 are SGDLS and YYNGEE.